These 30 T cell receptor beta chains originate from one sample sequenced in a study of blood T cells in healthy people across ages. With a J-beta primer mix and a sample-barcoded 5' primer, a second PCR ran about 6 to 11 cycles. TCRdb ran MiXCR on the 5' RACE reads and lists one entry per CDR3 protein. The sample lists about 770,000 distinct CDR3 sequences; under 45% were seen once. Sequenced sample: blood. The receptor source for this set is a man in his fifties or sixties in good health.

This CDR3 reads CSAREGGRGPWQETQYF. The CDR3 nucleotides are TGCAGTGCTAGAGAAGGAGGTCGAGGCCCCTGGCAAGAGACCCAGTACTTC. The rearrangement joins TRBV20-1 to TRBJ2-5, with D perhaps matching TRBD2 (5 bases). Germline CDR1 reads DFQATT; CDR2 reads SNEGSKA (reference sequence). Trimming pared 0 bases from V and 2 bases from J, leaving 19 bases between. The CDR3 length is 17 residues.

V is TRBV5-5 and J is TRBJ2-1, with D perhaps TRBD1 (6 bases). Germline loops: CDR1 SGHKS, CDR2 YYEKEE (reference sequence). The V end lost 4 bases, the J end lost 4 bases, and 9 bases lay between the germline ends. The CDR3 has 13 residues. This CDR3 reads CASSQGQYNEQFF. Here the CDR3 DNA reads TGTGCCAGCAGCCAAGGACAGTACAATGAGCAGTTCTTC.

This clonotype was seen only a few times. This sequence joins TRBV30 and TRBJ2-1; TRBD2 matches 9 bases. CDR1 and CDR2 from the germline V gene are GTSNPN and SVGIG (reference sequence). V shed 5 bases, J shed 6 bases, and the junction held 11 bases outside the gene matches. The CDR3 spans 15 residues. Here the CDR3 reads CAWDPRRGGSNEQFF. CDR3 nucleotide sequence: TGTGCCTGGGACCCACGGCGGGGGGGAAGCAATGAGCAGTTCTTC.

This sequence joins TRBV7-2 and TRBJ2-7; 8 nucleotides line up with TRBD1. With 5 bases clipped from V and 0 bases from J, the junction kept 3 bases outside the gene matches. The CDR3 spans 14 residues. Germline loops: CDR1 SGHTA, CDR2 FQGNSA. CDR3 residues: CASSRQGISYEQYF. The DNA for the CDR3 is TGTGCCAGCAGCCGACAGGGGATCTCCTACGAGCAGTACTTC.

The CDR3 spells CSAAGTANQPQHF. In nucleotides, the CDR3 is TGCAGTGCCGCGGGGACAGCCAATCAGCCCCAGCATTTT. The V call is TRBV20-1, the J call TRBJ1-5; 7 nucleotides match TRBD1. Per germline, CDR1 DFQATT and CDR2 SNEGSKA (reference sequence). V lost 6 bases, J lost 3 bases, and 5 bases stayed unmatched. CDR3 size: 13 residues.

This sequence joins TRBV11-2 and TRBJ2-7, with TRBD2 as a possible D gene (6 bases). CDR1 and CDR2 (germline): SGHAT, FQNNGV. This CDR3 spans 15 amino acids. Between the trimmed V and J ends, which lost 1 base and 7 bases, there was a span of 17 bases. Here the CDR3 DNA reads TGTGCCAGCAGCTTAGTTCACGGGGGTTACAATGAGCAGTACTTC. This encodes CASSLVHGGYNEQYF.

The chain uses TRBV9 and TRBJ2-5, with D possibly TRBD2 on 7 matching bases. This CDR3 is 15 amino acids long. Trimming left V 0 bases short and J 4 bases short, with 13 bases between. CDR1 and CDR2 from the germline V gene are SGDLS and YYNGEE. The CDR3 DNA sequence: TGTGCCAGCAGCGTAGTCGGGGGGCTATTAGAGACCCAGTACTTC. Protein product: CASSVVGGLLETQYF.

This clonotype turned up a few times. The V call is TRBV29-1, the J call TRBJ2-1; TRBD1 agrees at 7 bases. Per germline, CDR1 SQVTM and CDR2 ANQGSEA. With 7 bases clipped from V and 9 bases from J, the junction kept 9 bases outside the gene matches. The CDR3 consists of 12 residues. In DNA form, the CDR3 reads TGCAGCGCTTCGACAGGGAAGGTTGAGCAGTTCTTC. Protein product: CSASTGKVEQFF.

V is TRBV11-3 and J is TRBJ2-5; TRBD1 might be the D (5 bases). This CDR3 comprises 18 residues. Trimming removed 2 bases from V and 3 bases from J, with 22 bases in between. The germline V gene has CDR1 SGHNT and CDR2 YENEEA. CDR3 protein: CASSLNPWTHLVKETQYF. In DNA form, the CDR3 reads TGTGCCAGCAGCTTAAATCCGTGGACACACCTAGTAAAAGAGACCCAGTACTTC. The entire variable domain, with the rest obtained from reference TRBV11-3 and TRBJ2-5, is as follows: EAGVVQSPRYKIIEKKQPVAFWCNPISGHNTLYWYLQNLGQGPELLIRYENEEAVDDSQLPKDRFSAERLKGVDSTLKIQPAELGDSAVYLCASSLNPWTHLVKETQYFGPGTRLLVL.

This clonotype has only one observation. A much more abundant neighbour one base away suggests this may be a read error. The J gene is TRBJ2-7, the V gene TRBV7-9; 9 nucleotides match TRBD1. The CDR3 runs to 14 residues. Germline loops: CDR1 SEHNR, CDR2 FQNEAQ (reference sequence). The ends lost 5 bases at V and 5 bases at J; junction bases unmatched: 7. The DNA for the CDR3 is TGTGCCAGCAGCCTCCGGGACAGGGTCGACGAGCAGTACTTC. Its protein is CASSLRDRVDEQYF.

The V call is TRBV12-5, the J call TRBJ2-1; the D is unclear. V lost 0 bases to trimming and J lost 7 bases, with 7 bases between them. The V gene's germline CDR1 is LGHNT and CDR2 FRNRAP. The CDR3 length is 13 residues. The CDR3: CASGLVPDNEQFF. Written as DNA, the CDR3 is TGTGCTAGTGGTTTGGTACCGGATAATGAGCAGTTCTTC.

The CDR3, as DNA: TGCAGCATCGCAATAAGGAGCTCCTACAATGAGCAGTTCTTC. It is translated as CSIAIRSSYNEQFF. This sequence joins TRBV29-1 and TRBJ2-1; unclear D gene. Between the trimmed V and J ends, which lost 8 bases and 0 bases, there was a span of 14 bases. Per germline, CDR1 SQVTM and CDR2 ANQGSEA. CDR3 length: 14 residues.

This chain connects TRBV2 to TRBJ2-4, with D possibly matching TRBD2 (5 bases). The DNA end favors TRBJ2-5, so the J call may be wrong. Germline CDR1 and CDR2: SNHLY and FYNNEI. The CDR3 totals 14 residues. CDR3 loop: CASSEGRRRETQYF. The CDR3, as DNA: TGTGCCAGCAGTGAAGGACGTAGGAGGGAGACCCAGTACTTC.

The genes are TRBV10-2 and TRBJ2-3; maybe TRBD2 (6 bases). This CDR3 has 16 amino acids. With 6 bases removed from V and 8 bases from J, the gap between germline ends came to 24 bases. CDR1 WSHSY and CDR2 SAAADI come from the germline V gene. The DNA for the CDR3 is TGCGCCAGCAGCGACACTGCCAGGGAGGATCTCGTTACGCAGTATTTT. Protein sequence: CASSDTAREDLVTQYF.

This clonotype occurred a few times. The chain carries TRBV4-1 and TRBJ1-4; no reliable D call. The CDR3 consists of 16 residues. Trimming left V 0 bases short and J 4 bases short, with 12 bases between. Looked up from germline, CDR1 is MGHRA and CDR2 is YSYEKL. The CDR3 protein is CASSQDRIAFNEKLFF. The CDR3 nucleotides are TGCGCCAGCAGCCAAGATCGTATAGCCTTTAATGAAAAACTGTTTTTT.

Of note for this clonotype: At one boundary the junction diverges from the germline segment, which might be a read error. The rearrangement links TRBV7-6 to TRBJ2-5; no clear D gene. The CDR3 extends over 12 amino acids. Germline V gene data show CDR1 as SGHVS and CDR2 as FNYEAQ. The CDR3 DNA is TGTGCCAGCAGCTCACTGGCAGAGGCCCAGTACTTC. This gives the protein CASSSLAEAQYF. The whole variable domain, remainder taken from reference TRBV7-6 and TRBJ2-5, is GAGVSQSPRYKVTKRGQDVALRCDPISGHVSLYWYRQALGQGPEFLTYFNYEAQQDKSGLPNDRFSAERPEGSISTLTIQRTEQRDSAMYRCASSSLAEAQYFGPGTRLLVL.

The chain is built from TRBV12-3 or TRBV12-4 and TRBJ2-7; TRBD2 agrees at 7 bases. The CDR3 covers 13 residues. The V segment lost 9 bases and the J segment 3 bases; nucleotides outside the gene matches: 8. CDR3 nucleotides: TGTGCCAGTGGACTAGTCGGGTTCTACGAGCAGTACTTC. Translation gives CASGLVGFYEQYF.

This sequence joins TRBV29-1 and TRBJ2-5; 7 bases align to TRBD2. V lost 6 bases to trimming and J lost 4 bases; unmatched junction nucleotides: 14. CDR1 is SQVTM, CDR2 ANQGSEA, per germline. This CDR3 spans 15 amino acids. The CDR3, as DNA: TGCAGCGTCCCATCCGGCGGGGGAATTGTAGAGACCCAGTACTTC. Protein sequence: CSVPSGGGIVETQYF.

The chain carries TRBV28 and TRBJ1-2, with D uncertain. V gave up 2 bases and J gave up 4 bases, with 11 bases separating them. This CDR3 region has 14 residues. CDR1 is MDHEN and CDR2 is SYDVKM in the germline V gene. CDR3 bases: TGTGCCAGCAGTTTAATGTCTCCGGTCTATGGCTACACCTTC. This sequence encodes CASSLMSPVYGYTF.

The gene calls are TRBV5-1 and TRBJ1-6, with D tentatively TRBD1 (5 bases). Germline loops: CDR1 SGHRS, CDR2 YFSETQ. The germline V and J ends were trimmed by 0 bases and 6 bases, with 13 bases remaining between them. The CDR3 spans 16 residues. The CDR3 nucleotides read TGCGCCAGCAGCTTGGCCGTCCCGGGGGTTAATTCACCCCTCCACTTT. It codes for CASSLAVPGVNSPLHF.

This clonotype showed up just a few times. V gene TRBV9 combines with J gene TRBJ1-2, with D uncertain. The germline CDR1 and CDR2 sequences are SGDLS and YYNGEE. Trimming removed 0 bases at V and 4 bases at J, with 7 bases between. The CDR3 totals 13 residues. CDR3 nucleotide sequence: TGTGCCAGCAGCGTAGTGGACGGCTATGGCTACACCTTC. It yields the protein CASSVVDGYGYTF.

The gene calls are TRBV7-2 and TRBJ1-1; 7 bases agree with TRBD1. The V segment lost 7 bases and the J segment 2 bases; nucleotides outside the gene matches: 7. CDR3 length: 14 amino acids. CDR1 and CDR2 from the germline V gene are SGHTA and FQGNSA. CDR3: CASIRQGGNTEAFF. The CDR3 coding sequence is TGTGCCAGCATCCGTCAGGGGGGAAACACTGAAGCTTTCTTT.

The J gene is TRBJ2-7, the V gene TRBV3-1, with D possibly being TRBD1 (5 bases). V was pared by 6 bases and J by 0 bases, with 15 bases between. CDR3 length: 15 amino acids. Germline CDR1 reads LGHDT; CDR2 reads YNNKEL (reference sequence). The CDR3 region is CASSTTGLVSYEQYF. The CDR3 bases are TGTGCCAGCAGTACTACAGGCTTGGTCTCCTACGAGCAGTACTTC.

This clonotype has more than one count but fewer than ten. The J gene is TRBJ2-5, the V gene TRBV14; D perhaps matches TRBD2 (5 bases). V lost 0 bases to trimming and J lost 5 bases, with 13 bases between them. The CDR3 runs 15 residues. Germline V gene lookup returns CDR1 SGHDN and CDR2 FVKESK. The CDR3 protein is CASSQDEGWEETQYF. The DNA for the CDR3 is TGTGCCAGCAGCCAAGATGAGGGCTGGGAGGAGACCCAGTACTTC.

This chain's CDR3 is CASSVDSLAGGTGELFF. DNA for the CDR3: TGTGCCAGCAGCGTAGATTCACTAGCGGGGGGTACGGGGGAGCTGTTTTTT. The chain carries TRBV9 and TRBJ2-2, with 12 nucleotides matching TRBD2. This CDR3 comprises 17 residues. Per germline, CDR1 SGDLS and CDR2 YYNGEE. Trimming removed 0 bases from V and 8 bases from J; junction bases left unmatched: 8.

This clonotype was picked up many times. One junction end does not reproduce the germline sequence, and a read error may be involved. The chain couples TRBV5-1 to TRBJ1-2; D possibly corresponds to TRBD1 (6 bases). CDR1 and CDR2 from the germline V gene are SGHRS and YFSETQ. The CDR3 consists of 14 residues. The CDR3 region is CASSPGQGGYGYTF. Written as DNA, the CDR3 is TGTGCCAGCTCACCAGGCCAAGGGGGCTATGGCTACACCTTC.

V gene TRBV5-5 combines with J gene TRBJ2-7, with TRBD2 identical over 10 bases. This CDR3 spans 17 amino acids. CDR1 SGHKS and CDR2 YYEKEE come from the germline V gene (reference sequence). V trimming: 2 bases; J trimming: 5 bases; junction bases outside the gene matches: 13. In DNA, the CDR3 is TGTGCCAGCAGCTTTCGAGATTTTAGGACTAGCGGCAACGAGCAGTACTTC. Encoded protein: CASSFRDFRTSGNEQYF.

The J gene is TRBJ1-4, the V gene TRBV7-9, with D unresolved. The CDR3 is made up of 14 amino acids. Germline CDR1 reads SEHNR; CDR2 reads FQNEAQ (reference sequence). Trimming pared 4 bases from V and 4 bases from J, leaving 10 bases between. CDR3 DNA: TGTGCCAGCAGCTCGGACGGTAGTAATGAAAAACTGTTTTTT. This gives the protein CASSSDGSNEKLFF.

The chain has TRBV11-2 and TRBJ2-1, with 11 bases that match TRBD2. The V and J ends lost 1 base and 3 bases, in that order; junction bases with no gene match: 2. CDR3 size: 16 residues. Germline V gives CDR1 SGHAT, CDR2 FQNNGV. The CDR3: CASSLGGTSGYNEQFF. CDR3 sequence (DNA): TGTGCCAGCAGCTTAGGGGGGACTAGCGGCTACAATGAGCAGTTCTTC.

This chain's CDR3 is CSVRRLAGDEQFF. CDR3 coding DNA: TGCAGCGTTCGCCGGTTAGCGGGAGATGAGCAGTTCTTC. V gene TRBV29-1 combines with J gene TRBJ2-1, with 9 nucleotides matching TRBD2. From germline, CDR1 is SQVTM and CDR2 ANQGSEA. The CDR3 loop spans 13 amino acids. The V segment lost 5 bases and the J segment 8 bases; nucleotides outside the gene matches: 7.